The next 21 T cell receptor beta chains were all read from a single sample in a study of post-analysis software for immune sequencing data. These receptors have no known antigen. Prepared TCR beta cDNA libraries contained unique molecular identifiers. One entry per CDR3 protein results from TCRdb running MiXCR on the PCR reads. The data contain a few hundred thousand distinct CDR3 sequences, roughly 35% of them seen just once; the ten biggest clones take up 13%. Broader study findings: Patients had higher frequencies than controls of roughly 5 TRBV segments, including TRBV5-6, TRBV5-1 and TRBV20-1.

The specimen sequenced was blood. These receptor sequences come from a girl aged 10 to 17 with multiple sclerosis.

The rearrangement links TRBV11-2 to TRBJ2-2, with D perhaps assigned TRBD1 or TRBD2 (7 bases each). The V gene lost 3 bases and the J gene lost 6 bases, with 17 bases spanning the gap. The V gene's germline CDR1 is SGHAT and CDR2 FQNNGV. This CDR3 contains 16 residues. CDR3 residues: CASSFFGLGGPGELFF. In DNA, the CDR3 is TGTGCCAGCAGCTTTTTTGGACTAGGGGGCCCCGGGGAGCTGTTTTTT.

This rearrangement joins TRBV6-1 to TRBJ1-4; D not certain. V was trimmed by 0 bases and J by 0 bases, leaving 8 bases between them. This CDR3 contains 16 residues. Germline values: CDR1 MNHNS, CDR2 SASEGT. CDR3 loop: CASSEAGVATNEKLFF. The CDR3 DNA reads as TGTGCCAGCAGTGAAGCTGGAGTTGCAACTAATGAAAAACTGTTTTTT.

In this sample, this clonotype turned up a few times. V usage is TRBV29-1 and J usage is TRBJ1-1; 7 nucleotides match TRBD1. The CDR3 sequence is 15 residues long. After removal of 0 bases from V and 0 bases from J, the junction contained 4 bases not matched to a gene. CDR1 is SQVTM and CDR2 is ANQGSEA in the germline V gene. CDR3 in DNA: TGCAGCGTTGAAGACCCGGACAGGTTGAACACTGAAGCTTTCTTT. Residues: CSVEDPDRLNTEAFF.

This clonotype appeared a few times. J is TRBJ2-3 and V is TRBV27; D remains ambiguous. CDR3 length equals 14 residues. Trimming stripped 7 bases from V and 3 bases from J, with 14 bases between. Germline V lookup: CDR1 MNHEY, CDR2 SMNVEV (reference sequence). The CDR3 DNA sequence: TGTGCCAGCAAGAAAGGATTCGTTACAGATACGCAGTATTTT. It is translated as CASKKGFVTDTQYF.

The V call is TRBV10-3, the J call TRBJ2-1; the D is unclear. The germline gives CDR1 ENHRY, CDR2 SYGVKD. The CDR3 runs to 12 residues. Between the trimmed V and J ends, which lost 2 bases and 7 bases, there was a span of 6 bases. This CDR3 is CAISEVGNEQFF. CDR3 DNA: TGTGCCATCAGTGAGGTAGGAAATGAGCAGTTCTTC.

The rearrangement joins TRBV7-2 to TRBJ2-1, with a weak D call TRBD1 (6 bases). The V gene lost 5 bases and the J gene lost 3 bases, with 17 bases spanning the gap. In germline, CDR1 is SGHTA, CDR2 FQGNSA. The CDR3 consists of 16 residues. The CDR3 nucleotides are TGTGCCAGCAGCGATGCGAACAGGGCAATCTACAATGAGCAGTTCTTC. Translation gives CASSDANRAIYNEQFF.

The chain couples TRBV11-1 to TRBJ2-1, with 14 nucleotides matching TRBD2. V dropped 5 bases and J dropped 8; count of bases not matched to a gene: 8. There are 16 residues in the CDR3. Germline-derived CDR1 and CDR2 are SGHAT and FQDESV (reference sequence). CDR3 sequence reads: CASSARTSGGKDEQFF. The CDR3 DNA is TGTGCCAGCAGCGCCCGGACTAGCGGGGGGAAGGATGAGCAGTTCTTC.

This clonotype was detected only a few times. The V and J genes are TRBV9 and TRBJ2-4, with D perhaps matching TRBD1 or TRBD2 (5 bases each). The CDR3 totals 17 residues. Trimming removed 3 bases at V and 2 bases at J, with 18 bases between. Germline V gene data show CDR1 as SGDLS and CDR2 as YYNGEE. This chain's CDR3 is CASSADRDVRTKNIQYF. Here the CDR3 DNA reads TGTGCCAGCAGCGCTGACCGGGACGTTAGGACCAAAAACATTCAGTACTTC.

This sequence joins TRBV4-1 and TRBJ1-2; TRBD1 aligns across 8 bases. The CDR3 length is 15 residues. The ends lost 4 bases at V and 2 bases at J; junction bases unmatched: 6. Germline CDR1 reads MGHRA; CDR2 reads YSYEKL. CDR3 DNA sequence: TGCGCCAGCAGCCTGCCCGGACAGGGCAACTATGGCTACACCTTC. It specifies CASSLPGQGNYGYTF.

Many counts were recorded for this clonotype. The chain recombines TRBV19 with TRBJ2-5; TRBD2 is a possible D gene (5 bases). The germline gives CDR1 LNHDA, CDR2 SQIVND (reference sequence). The CDR3 contains 13 residues. The V and J ends lost 8 bases and 0 bases respectively, with 10 bases between them. The CDR3 protein is CASSRAYQETQYF. In DNA, the CDR3 is TGTGCCAGTTCGAGGGCGTACCAAGAGACCCAGTACTTC. The complete variable domain, with remaining parts taken from reference TRBV19 and TRBJ2-5, reads DGGITQSPKYLFRKEGQNVTLSCEQNLNHDAMYWYRQDPGQGLRLIYYSQIVNDFQKGDIAEGYSVSREKKESFPLTVTSAQKNPTAFYLCASSRAYQETQYFGPGTRLLVL.

This clonotype came up a few times. The chain combines TRBV4-2 with TRBJ2-7; TRBD2 is a possible D gene (7 bases). CDR3 length: 19 residues. CDR1 is LGHNA, CDR2 YNFKEQ, per germline. Trimming took off 0 bases at V and 0 bases at J, with 21 bases between the two ends. CDR3 region: CASSQEGLGGGDLSYEQYF. CDR3 in DNA: TGTGCCAGCAGCCAAGAAGGTCTAGGCGGGGGCGACCTCTCCTACGAGCAGTACTTC.

The rearrangement links TRBV5-1 to TRBJ2-1; 9 bases are a match to TRBD2. V lost 4 bases, J lost 2 bases, and 1 base stayed unmatched. Germline loops: CDR1 SGHRS, CDR2 YFSETQ. CDR3 length: 14 amino acids. For the CDR3, the DNA is TGCGCCAGCAGCCTAGCGGGGCCCTACAATGAGCAGTTCTTC. Protein sequence: CASSLAGPYNEQFF.

This clonotype was seen only once. The chain uses TRBV24-1 and TRBJ2-5; D gene uncertain. With the DNA end fitting TRBJ2-7 better, the J assignment may be wrong. Per germline, CDR1 KGHDR and CDR2 SFDVKD. The CDR3 length is 13 residues. The CDR3 is CATESEFSDEQYF. CDR3 in DNA: TGTGCCACGGAGTCAGAGTTCAGCGACGAGCAGTACTTC.

The chain recombines TRBV29-1 with TRBJ2-7; D perhaps matches TRBD1 (5 bases). The CDR3 runs to 14 residues. With 0 bases removed from V and 3 bases from J, the gap between germline ends came to 12 bases. CDR1 is SQVTM, CDR2 ANQGSEA, per germline. CDR3 coding DNA: TGCAGCGTTGAAGATCACCAGGGATACTACGAGCAGTACTTC. It specifies CSVEDHQGYYEQYF.

The genes are TRBV4-3 and TRBJ1-2; 9 nucleotides align to TRBD1. This CDR3 comprises 17 residues. Trimming at V came to 0 bases and at J to 3 bases, leaving 8 bases not matched to a gene. CDR1 is LGHNA, CDR2 YSLEER, per germline. This chain's CDR3 is CASSQDLGTGNDYGYTF. DNA of the CDR3: TGCGCCAGCAGCCAAGATCTGGGGACAGGGAACGACTATGGCTACACCTTC.

The chain links TRBV9 to TRBJ1-6; 7 nucleotides match TRBD1. With V trimmed by 2 bases and J by 3 bases, 2 bases remained unmatched. CDR1 is SGDLS and CDR2 is YYNGEE in the germline V gene. This CDR3 comprises 15 residues. The CDR3 loop is CASSVTGDYNSPLHF. The CDR3 bases are TGTGCCAGCAGCGTCACAGGGGACTATAATTCACCCCTCCACTTT.

The chain combines TRBV4-1 with TRBJ2-5; 12 nucleotides agree with TRBD2. Germline V gene sequence: CDR1 MGHRA, CDR2 YSYEKL. CDR3 length: 18 residues. With V trimmed by 0 bases and J by 5 bases, 10 bases remained unmatched. Here the CDR3 DNA reads TGCGCCAGCAGCCAAGACCCCTGGACTAGCGGGGTAGGGGAGACCCAGTACTTC. Encoded protein: CASSQDPWTSGVGETQYF.

CDR3 in DNA: TGTGCCATCCGGTCGGGTGGCGGGGGCACTGAAGCTTTCTTT. Translation gives CAIRSGGGGTEAFF. The V and J genes are TRBV10-3 and TRBJ1-1, with TRBD1 as a possible D gene (5 bases). CDR3 size: 14 residues. Per germline, CDR1 ENHRY and CDR2 SYGVKD. V was cut by 8 bases and J by 4 bases, with 17 bases left in between.

There are a few counts of this clonotype. The rearrangement joins TRBV7-2 to TRBJ1-2, with D tentatively TRBD1 (6 bases). Germline CDR1 reads SGHTA; CDR2 reads FQGNSA. Trimming took 1 base from V and 1 from J, leaving 10 bases between them. CDR3 length: 15 amino acids. CDR3 in DNA: TGTGCCAGCAGCTTAGTGGGGGCGCTTAACTATGGCTACACCTTC. It yields the protein CASSLVGALNYGYTF. Looking up the rest from reference TRBV7-2 and TRBJ1-2 gives the full variable domain: GAGVSQSPSNKVTEKGKDVELRCDPISGHTALYWYRQSLGQGLEFLIYFQGNSAPDKSGLPSDRFSAERTGGSVSTLTIQRTQQEDSAVYLCASSLVGALNYGYTFGSGTRLTVV.

The count of this clonotype is one. The chain links TRBV7-2 to TRBJ2-3; 8 bases line up with TRBD1. The CDR3 runs to 15 residues. Germline V gives CDR1 SGHTA, CDR2 FQGNSA. V shed 5 bases and J 0 bases; nucleotides not matched to a gene: 4. The CDR3: CASSPDRVSTDTQYF. In nucleotides, the CDR3 is TGTGCCAGCAGCCCGGACAGGGTTAGCACAGATACGCAGTATTTT.

This chain joins TRBV7-8 and TRBJ2-2; D is perhaps TRBD2 (6 bases). The V gene's germline CDR1 is SGHVS and CDR2 FQNEAQ. The CDR3 is 17 amino acids. Deletions cut 1 base from V and 1 base from J, with 13 bases between. The CDR3 bases are TGTGCCAGCAGCTTAGAGGTCGGGGACTTGAACACCGGGGAGCTGTTTTTT. This sequence encodes CASSLEVGDLNTGELFF. Supplemented by reference TRBV7-8 and TRBJ2-2, the full variable domain reads GAGVSQSPRYKVAKRGQDVALRCDPISGHVSLFWYQQALGQGPEFLTYFQNEAQLDKSGLPSDRFFAERPEGSVSTLKIQRTQQEDSAVYLCASSLEVGDLNTGELFFGEGSRLTVL.